The rows below give T cell receptor beta chains drawn from one sample of a study of blood T cell repertoires in COVID-19. Some clones are missing from TCRdb's copy, which holds only in-frame ones; the method was immunoSEQ multiplex PCR. The data contain 85,000 to 100,000 clones, 70% to 90% of them singletons. The specimen was peripheral blood. These receptor sequences come from a woman aged 60-75 years in a cohort sampled during active or convalescent COVID-19. Each CDR3 is given with its conserved first and last residue. The D gene is left open where the match is weak. Rows give clone size only sometimes, using once, few, many, or a class for an expanded clone.

V gene: TRBV3-1/TRBV3-2
J gene: TRBJ2-7
D gene: TRBD1
clone size: -
CDR3 protein: CASRARDSSYEQYF
CDR3 DNA: TGTGCCAGCAGGGCCCGGGACAGCTCCTACGAGCAGTACTTC

V gene: TRBV2
J gene: TRBJ2-1
D gene: TRBD2
clone size: -
CDR3 protein: CASSELAGSHEQFF
CDR3 DNA: TGTGCCAGCAGTGAACTAGCGGGGTCCCATGAGCAGTTCTTC

V gene: TRBV7-2
J gene: TRBJ1-3
D gene: TRBD1
clone size: -
CDR3 protein: CASSMRTGTGNTIYF
CDR3 DNA: TGTGCCAGCAGCATGCGGACAGGGACTGGAAACACCATATATTTT

V gene: TRBV10-3
J gene: TRBJ1-6
D gene: -
clone size: -
CDR3 protein: CAISDSTDKALHF
CDR3 DNA: TGTGCCATCAGTGATTCGACAGACAAGGCCCTCCACTTT

V gene: TRBV30
J gene: TRBJ2-7
D gene: -
clone size: -
CDR3 protein: CAGSRAGSNEQYF
CDR3 DNA: TGTGCCGGGTCTCGGGCAGGGTCTAACGAGCAGTACTTC

V gene: TRBV30
J gene: TRBJ2-2
D gene: -
clone size: -
CDR3 protein: CAWGALNTGELFF
CDR3 DNA: TGTGCCTGGGGAGCCTTAAACACCGGGGAGCTGTTTTTT

V gene: TRBV3-1/TRBV3-2
J gene: TRBJ2-6
D gene: -
clone size: -
CDR3 protein: CASSQERLSGANVLTF
CDR3 DNA: TGTGCCAGCAGCCAAGAGAGGTTGTCTGGGGCCAACGTCCTGACTTTC

V gene: TRBV5-1
J gene: TRBJ2-7
D gene: -
clone size: -
CDR3 protein: CASRLDSYEQYF
CDR3 DNA: TGCGCCAGCAGGCTTGACAGCTACGAGCAGTACTTC

V gene: TRBV10-1
J gene: TRBJ2-3
D gene: TRBD1
clone size: -
CDR3 protein: CASSLGRTGADTQYF
CDR3 DNA: TGCGCCAGCAGCCTCGGAAGGACAGGGGCGGATACGCAGTATTTT

V gene: TRBV3-1/TRBV3-2
J gene: TRBJ1-3
D gene: -
clone size: few
CDR3 protein: CASSPDYRVGHTIYF
CDR3 DNA: TGTGCCAGCAGCCCTGATTACAGGGTGGGTCACACCATATATTTT

V gene: TRBV7-2
J gene: TRBJ2-3
D gene: TRBD2
clone size: -
CDR3 protein: CASSLRGVELADTQYF
CDR3 DNA: TGTGCCAGCAGCTTACGGGGGGTGGAGCTGGCAGATACGCAGTATTTT

V gene: TRBV19
J gene: TRBJ2-7
D gene: -
clone size: -
CDR3 protein: CATLDEGHEQYF
CDR3 DNA: TGTGCCACCCTCGACGAGGGCCACGAGCAGTACTTC

V gene: TRBV3-1/TRBV3-2
J gene: TRBJ2-1
D gene: TRBD2
clone size: -
CDR3 protein: CASSQGGGANEQFF
CDR3 DNA: TGTGCCAGCAGCCAGGGCGGGGGGGCTAATGAGCAGTTCTTC

V gene: TRBV4-1
J gene: TRBJ2-7
D gene: TRBD2
clone size: -
CDR3 protein: CASSQQLAGVYEQYF
CDR3 DNA: TGCGCCAGCAGTCAACAACTAGCGGGAGTTTACGAGCAGTACTTC

V gene: TRBV5-1
J gene: TRBJ2-3
D gene: -
clone size: -
CDR3 protein: CASSLGESTDTQYF
CDR3 DNA: TGCGCCAGCAGCTTGGGCGAAAGCACAGATACGCAGTATTTT

V gene: TRBV30
J gene: TRBJ2-5
D gene: TRBD2
clone size: -
CDR3 protein: CAWSGGWETQYF
CDR3 DNA: TGTGCCTGGAGCGGGGGGTGGGAGACCCAGTACTTC

V gene: TRBV28
J gene: TRBJ1-1
D gene: -
clone size: -
CDR3 protein: CASRSSAGFTEAFF
CDR3 DNA: TGTGCCAGCAGATCCTCGGCGGGCTTTACTGAAGCTTTCTTT

V gene: TRBV28
J gene: TRBJ1-2
D gene: TRBD1
clone size: -
CDR3 protein: CASSKLNRGGRNGYTF
CDR3 DNA: TGTGCCAGCAGTAAACTTAACAGGGGGGGAAGGAATGGCTACACCTTC

V gene: TRBV9
J gene: TRBJ2-1
D gene: TRBD2
clone size: -
CDR3 protein: CASSLLAGNYNEQFF
CDR3 DNA: TGTGCCAGCAGCCTTTTAGCGGGCAATTACAATGAGCAGTTCTTC

V gene: TRBV5-6
J gene: TRBJ2-7
D gene: -
clone size: -
CDR3 protein: CASSFYQGSYEQYF
CDR3 DNA: TGTGCCAGCAGCTTCTACCAGGGGTCCTACGAGCAGTACTTC

V gene: TRBV4-2
J gene: TRBJ2-1
D gene: TRBD2
clone size: -
CDR3 protein: CASSPVLAGGEQFF
CDR3 DNA: TGTGCCAGCAGCCCTGTACTAGCGGGAGGGGAGCAGTTCTTC

V gene: TRBV3-1/TRBV3-2
J gene: TRBJ2-2
D gene: TRBD2
clone size: -
CDR3 protein: CASSEREGWNTGELFF
CDR3 DNA: TGTGCCAGCAGCGAAAGGGAGGGGTGGAACACCGGGGAGCTGTTTTTT

V gene: TRBV18
J gene: TRBJ1-3
D gene: -
clone size: -
CDR3 protein: CASSFGGPNSGNTIYF
CDR3 DNA: TGTGCCAGCTCATTTGGGGGCCCTAACTCTGGAAACACCATATATTTT

V gene: TRBV5-1
J gene: TRBJ2-7
D gene: -
clone size: -
CDR3 protein: CASSPVGGVSYEQYF
CDR3 DNA: TGCGCCAGCAGCCCGGTCGGAGGGGTGAGCTACGAGCAGTACTTC

V gene: TRBV9
J gene: TRBJ2-2
D gene: TRBD1
clone size: -
CDR3 protein: CASSVAGTANTGELFF
CDR3 DNA: TGTGCCAGCAGCGTAGCAGGGACAGCGAACACCGGGGAGCTGTTTTTT

V gene: TRBV5-1
J gene: TRBJ1-4
D gene: -
clone size: -
CDR3 protein: CASSLTTGSEKLFF
CDR3 DNA: TGCGCCAGCAGCTTAACGACAGGATCTGAAAAACTGTTTTTT

V gene: TRBV5-1
J gene: TRBJ2-1
D gene: -
clone size: -
CDR3 protein: CASSFSRLGEYNEQFF
CDR3 DNA: TGCGCCAGCAGTTTTTCCCGACTAGGGGAATACAATGAGCAGTTCTTC

V gene: TRBV15
J gene: TRBJ2-3
D gene: TRBD2
clone size: -
CDR3 protein: CATSRGTSATTDTQYF
CDR3 DNA: TGTGCCACCAGCAGAGGGACTAGCGCAACCACAGATACGCAGTATTTT

V gene: TRBV9
J gene: TRBJ1-1
D gene: -
clone size: -
CDR3 protein: CASSVGSGMNTEAFF
CDR3 DNA: TGTGCCAGCAGCGTAGGGTCAGGGATGAACACTGAAGCTTTCTTT

V gene: TRBV7-8
J gene: TRBJ2-4
D gene: TRBD2
clone size: -
CDR3 protein: CASSKLAVAKNIQYF
CDR3 DNA: TGTGCCAGCAGCAAACTAGCGGTAGCCAAAAACATTCAGTACTTC

V gene: TRBV28
J gene: TRBJ1-1
D gene: -
clone size: -
CDR3 protein: CATELDPNTEAFF
CDR3 DNA: TGTGCGACAGAATTAGACCCGAACACTGAAGCTTTCTTT

V gene: TRBV2
J gene: TRBJ2-1
D gene: TRBD1
clone size: -
CDR3 protein: CASNLRDRGNEQFF
CDR3 DNA: TGTGCCAGCAACCTCCGGGACAGGGGGAATGAGCAGTTCTTC

V gene: TRBV7-7
J gene: TRBJ2-1
D gene: TRBD2
clone size: -
CDR3 protein: CASSLGTSGSYNEQFF
CDR3 DNA: TGTGCTAGCAGCTTAGGGACTAGCGGGAGCTACAATGAGCAGTTCTTC

V gene: TRBV7-2
J gene: TRBJ1-2
D gene: -
clone size: -
CDR3 protein: CASSFRTNYGYTF
CDR3 DNA: TGTGCCAGCAGCTTCAGGACAAACTATGGCTACACCTTC

V gene: TRBV12-5
J gene: TRBJ1-1
D gene: TRBD1
clone size: -
CDR3 protein: CASGLQGANTEAFF
CDR3 DNA: TGTGCTAGTGGTTTACAGGGGGCGAACACTGAAGCTTTCTTT

V gene: TRBV5-1
J gene: TRBJ2-5
D gene: TRBD1
clone size: once
CDR3 protein: CASSLDGTGGQETQYF
CDR3 DNA: TGCGCCAGCAGCTTGGATGGGACAGGAGGGCAAGAGACCCAGTACTTC

V gene: TRBV15
J gene: TRBJ2-5
D gene: TRBD2
clone size: -
CDR3 protein: CATSRGRLAGGYQETQYF
CDR3 DNA: TGTGCCACCAGCAGAGGTCGGCTAGCGGGGGGGTACCAAGAGACCCAGTACTTC

V gene: TRBV29-1
J gene: TRBJ1-5
D gene: TRBD1
clone size: -
CDR3 protein: CSVRQGLNQPQHF
CDR3 DNA: TGCAGCGTTCGACAGGGGTTGAATCAGCCCCAGCATTTT

V gene: TRBV19
J gene: TRBJ1-2
D gene: -
clone size: few
CDR3 protein: CASSSRARLLGDQYGYTF
CDR3 DNA: TGTGCCAGTAGTTCAAGGGCCCGCCTACTAGGCGACCAATATGGCTACACCTTC

V gene: TRBV6-5
J gene: TRBJ1-5
D gene: -
clone size: -
CDR3 protein: CASSNRISNQPQHF
CDR3 DNA: TGTGCCAGCAGTAACAGGATAAGCAATCAGCCCCAGCATTTT

V gene: TRBV5-1
J gene: TRBJ1-4
D gene: -
clone size: few
CDR3 protein: CASSLGRPSTNEKLFF
CDR3 DNA: TGCGCCAGCAGCTTGGGCAGGCCATCAACTAATGAAAAACTGTTTTTT

V gene: TRBV3-1/TRBV3-2
J gene: TRBJ2-5
D gene: TRBD2
clone size: -
CDR3 protein: CASSRTLAGGRETQYF
CDR3 DNA: TGTGCCAGCAGCCGGACACTAGCGGGGGGAAGAGAGACCCAGTACTTC

V gene: TRBV6-5
J gene: TRBJ1-2
D gene: -
clone size: -
CDR3 protein: CASSYPSRGGYGYTF
CDR3 DNA: TGTGCCAGCAGTTACCCGTCCCGGGGGGGTTATGGCTACACCTTC

V gene: TRBV10-1
J gene: TRBJ2-7
D gene: -
clone size: -
CDR3 protein: CASSEPGVGTYEQYF
CDR3 DNA: TGCGCCAGCAGTGAGCCGGGAGTAGGAACCTACGAGCAGTACTTC

V gene: TRBV18
J gene: TRBJ2-7
D gene: -
clone size: -
CDR3 protein: CASSPPSLRAGSLYF
CDR3 DNA: TGTGCCAGCTCACCACCCTCCTTACGAGCAGGTAGTCTGTACTTC

V gene: TRBV19
J gene: TRBJ2-2
D gene: TRBD2
clone size: -
CDR3 protein: CASISSGGNTGELFF
CDR3 DNA: TGTGCCAGTATTTCAAGCGGGGGGAACACCGGGGAGCTGTTTTTT

V gene: TRBV6-2/TRBV6-3
J gene: TRBJ2-7
D gene: TRBD1
clone size: -
CDR3 protein: CASSQGQGAYEQYF
CDR3 DNA: TGTGCCAGCAGTCAAGGACAGGGGGCTTACGAGCAGTACTTC

V gene: TRBV9
J gene: TRBJ1-4
D gene: -
clone size: -
CDR3 protein: CASSPESRGLGANEKLFF
CDR3 DNA: TGTGCCAGCAGCCCCGAATCAAGGGGGTTAGGAGCTAATGAAAAACTGTTTTTT

V gene: TRBV6-2/TRBV6-3
J gene: TRBJ2-3
D gene: TRBD1
clone size: -
CDR3 protein: CASSSDRGHTDTQYF
CDR3 DNA: TGTGCCAGCAGCTCTGACAGGGGGCACACAGATACGCAGTATTTT

V gene: TRBV5-1
J gene: TRBJ1-3
D gene: -
clone size: once
CDR3 protein: CASSLAGASGNTIYF
CDR3 DNA: TGCGCCAGCAGCTTGGCCGGAGCCTCTGGAAACACCATATATTTT

V gene: TRBV5-1
J gene: TRBJ2-7
D gene: -
clone size: -
CDR3 protein: CASSPWQGGSYEQYF
CDR3 DNA: TGCGCCAGCAGCCCCTGGCAGGGGGGTTCCTACGAGCAGTACTTC

V gene: TRBV7-9
J gene: TRBJ1-1
D gene: TRBD1
clone size: few
CDR3 protein: CASSTGVRAEAFF
CDR3 DNA: TGTGCCAGCAGCACAGGGGTGAGGGCTGAAGCTTTCTTT

V gene: TRBV5-6
J gene: TRBJ1-2
D gene: -
clone size: -
CDR3 protein: CASSRTGTPYGYTF
CDR3 DNA: TGTGCCAGCAGCAGAACTGGGACACCCTATGGCTACACCTTC

V gene: TRBV15
J gene: TRBJ2-5
D gene: -
clone size: -
CDR3 protein: CATSRGSAKETQYF
CDR3 DNA: TGTGCCACCAGCAGAGGGTCAGCGAAAGAGACCCAGTACTTC

V gene: TRBV4-1
J gene: TRBJ2-5
D gene: TRBD2
clone size: -
CDR3 protein: CASSQDRGSGISETQYF
CDR3 DNA: TGCGCCAGCAGCCAAGATCGGGGTAGCGGGATCTCGGAGACCCAGTACTTC

V gene: TRBV23-1
J gene: TRBJ2-1
D gene: -
clone size: once
CDR3 protein: CASSQSKRPSYNEQFF
CDR3 DNA: TGCGCCAGCAGTCAATCTAAGCGTCCGTCCTACAATGAGCAGTTCTTC